This T cell receptor beta chain appears in the sequencing data of a study of shared clonotypes between healthy human individuals. Points from the study as a whole: Limited genetic and exposure-history diversity came from having few donors. It was only blood that was sampled, and tissue repertoires likely differ.

A note on this clone: The antigen is not known.

Using immunoSEQ multiplex PCR, the repertoire was profiled, and TCRdb retains in-frame clones only, with some absent. The data show approximately 2,000,000 clones, just under 95% seen once. Division of CD4+ cells produced a CD45RA+ naive subset and a CD45RA-negative memory subset. The clonotype originates from a young man in good health. Some clones in this sample may be carry-over from other donors' samples. Sequenced input: naive CD4+ T cells from PBMCs. Subset of the sample: CD45RA+ positively selected.

CDR3 coding DNA: TGTGCCAGCAGCTTAGAGATGAACACCGGGGAGCTGTTTTTT. Its translation: CASSLEMNTGELFF. V and J are TRBV7-2 and TRBJ2-2, with unresolved D. The V and J ends lost 1 base and 1 base respectively, with 4 bases between them. The CDR3 has 14 residues. CDR1 is SGHTA and CDR2 is FQGNSA in the germline V gene.